This TCR beta chain was captured by sequencing in a study of graft-versus-host responses after intestinal transplantation. Whole-study context: Recipients had multivisceral, liver-intestinal, or isolated intestinal transplants. Study-wide results and limits: GvH clones occurred in recipient marrow; some first appeared in ileum or blood. Peak circulating GvH clone levels were associated with early post-transplant HvG declines. Patients with graft-donor T cell macrochimerism had high graft-versus-host to host-versus-graft clonal ratios in allografts.

Regarding this clone: Its antigen is still unknown.

TCRdb's copy holds only in-frame clones and misses some; the assay was immunoSEQ multiplex PCR. There are under 150,000 clones in the sample; over 75% occur only once, and more than 0.15% lies in the top ten. There are 12 residues in the CDR3. Germline-derived CDR1 and CDR2 are SNHLY and FYNNEI. V shed 6 bases and J shed 7 bases, with 10 bases lying between them. The receptor was derived from a human donor who received an intestinal transplant. This specimen was unstimulated CD4+ T cells sorted from spleen or lymph node cells, taken before intestinal transplant. This sequence joins TRBV2 and TRBJ1-5; TRBD1 might be the D (6 bases). The CDR3 here is CASRPQGQPQHF. CDR3 nucleotides: TGTGCCAGCAGACCACAGGGACAGCCCCAGCATTTT.